This T cell receptor beta chain is drawn from a study of kidney transplant recipient with SARS-CoV-2 infection. This clonotype occurred once. Since a far larger clone is one base different, this is likely a read error. The CDR3 loop spans 14 amino acids. TCRdb re-called the reads through MiXCR, storing one row per CDR3 protein. This sample has roughly 250,000 distinct CDR3 sequences; around 26% occur once, and the top ten carry roughly 7%. The receptor was isolated from a male patient aged 25-45 years who had COVID-19 and was a kidney transplant recipient. The graft donor may have contributed some T cells. The chain recombines TRBV12-3 or TRBV12-4 with TRBJ2-3; TRBD1 matches 12 bases. The J call is in doubt because the DNA end fits TRBJ2-7 better. Material: a blood sample, obtained at baseline and between days 110 and 120 from a kidney transplant recipient. CDR3 coding DNA: TGTGCCAGCAGTCCAGGGACAGGGGGCTGGGAGCAGTACTTC. It translates to CASSPGTGGWEQYF.